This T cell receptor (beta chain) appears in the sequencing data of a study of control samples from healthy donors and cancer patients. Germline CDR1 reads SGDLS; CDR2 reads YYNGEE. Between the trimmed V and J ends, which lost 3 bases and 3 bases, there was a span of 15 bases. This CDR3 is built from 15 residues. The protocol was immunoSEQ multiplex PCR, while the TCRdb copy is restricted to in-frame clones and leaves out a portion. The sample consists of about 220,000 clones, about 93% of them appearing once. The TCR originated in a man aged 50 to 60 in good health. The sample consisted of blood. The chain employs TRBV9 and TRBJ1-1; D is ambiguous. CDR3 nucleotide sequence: TGTGCCAGCAGCGGCTCGGTAGGGCTGGACACTGAAGCTTTCTTT. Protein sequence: CASSGSVGLDTEAFF.